Listed below are T cell receptor beta chains from one sample, sequenced in a study of vaccination and CD4 T cells after COVID-19. TCRdb reprocessed the PCR reads with MiXCR, giving one entry per CDR3 protein. The data hold about 14,000 distinct CDR3 sequences, with less than 70% observed a single time. Source: CD4+ T cells from blood, taken after SARS-CoV-2 vaccination. Receptors were obtained from a human donor who had recovered from COVID-19. Both conserved end residues are part of each CDR3. The order of the fields is V gene, clone size, J gene, D gene, CDR3 DNA, CDR3 protein. The D gene is left open where the match is weak. Clone size, where shown, is once, few, many, or a class for clones that have expanded.

V: TRBV27
size: .
J: TRBJ2-1
D: .
DNA: TGTGCCAGCAGTTTAACACTAGTCCCCTACAATGAGCAGTTCTTC
CDR3: CASSLTLVPYNEQFF

V: TRBV24-1
size: .
J: TRBJ2-5
D: TRBD1
DNA: TGTGCCACCAGTGACCCCCGGACAGGGCAAGAGACCCAGTACTTC
CDR3: CATSDPRTGQETQYF

V: TRBV20-1
size: .
J: TRBJ1-4
D: .
DNA: TGCAGTGCTACGGCAGGAGATAATGAAAAACTGTTTTTT
CDR3: CSATAGDNEKLFF

V: TRBV20-1
size: few
J: TRBJ1-1
D: .
DNA: TGCAGTGCTAGAGATCCCTCAGGACATGACACTGAAGCTTTCTTT
CDR3: CSARDPSGHDTEAFF

V: TRBV4-1
size: .
J: TRBJ2-7
D: TRBD2
DNA: TGCGCCAGCAGCCGGGGACTAGCGGGAGCCGATTTAGTCGAGCAGTACTTC
CDR3: CASSRGLAGADLVEQYF

V: TRBV6-2/TRBV6-3
size: .
J: TRBJ2-1
D: .
DNA: TGTGCCAGCAGCTCCCATGGGGCCGGCTCCTACAATGAGCAGTTCTTC
CDR3: CASSSHGAGSYNEQFF

V: TRBV5-4
size: .
J: TRBJ2-2
D: TRBD1
DNA: TGTGCCAGCAGCTTGAGTAGGGGACAGAGGGGTACCGGGGAGCTGTTTTTT
CDR3: CASSLSRGQRGTGELFF

V: TRBV28
size: .
J: TRBJ2-5
D: TRBD1
DNA: TGTGCCAGCCTGACAGGGGGAGAGACCCAGTACTTC
CDR3: CASLTGGETQYF

V: TRBV9
size: few
J: TRBJ1-5
D: .
DNA: TGTGCCAGCACCCGAGGGGTGGGCGAGCCCCAGCATTTT
CDR3: CASTRGVGEPQHF

V: TRBV2
size: few
J: TRBJ2-6
D: .
DNA: TGTGCCAGCAGTGTTATGCCCTCTGGGGCCAACGTCCTGACTTTC
CDR3: CASSVMPSGANVLTF

V: TRBV6-1
size: .
J: TRBJ2-3
D: TRBD1
DNA: TGTGCCAGCAGTGACCGACAGGGGGTTAGCACAGATACGCAGTATTTT
CDR3: CASSDRQGVSTDTQYF

V: TRBV6-4
size: .
J: TRBJ2-5
D: TRBD2
DNA: TGTGCCAGCATTCCGGGACTAGCGAAGGGGGAGACCCAGTACTTC
CDR3: CASIPGLAKGETQYF

V: TRBV2
size: .
J: TRBJ1-1
D: .
DNA: TGTGCCAGCAGCCTTTCCTCTGCCACTGAAGCTTTCTTT
CDR3: CASSLSSATEAFF

V: TRBV7-2
size: .
J: TRBJ2-1
D: .
DNA: TGTGCCAGCAGCTTAACCCGAGGACCGGGGTTCTTC
CDR3: CASSLTRGPGFF

V: TRBV28
size: .
J: TRBJ2-1
D: TRBD2
DNA: TGTGCCAGCAGTATACAGCGGGGGTACTACAATGAGCAGTTCTTC
CDR3: CASSIQRGYYNEQFF

V: TRBV28
size: once
J: TRBJ2-5
D: .
DNA: TGTGCCAGCAGTCTCCACCGGGGTTTAGAGACCCAGTACTTC
CDR3: CASSLHRGLETQYF

V: TRBV20-1
size: .
J: TRBJ2-7
D: .
DNA: TGCAGTACATCCCGGGACGCCACATCCTACGAGCAGTACTTC
CDR3: CSTSRDATSYEQYF